This TCR beta chain was sequenced for a study of T cell changes during pregnancy in multiple sclerosis. Repertoires were generated with immunoSEQ multiplex PCR, while TCRdb's copy carries only in-frame clones and drops some. Of approximately 120,000 clones in the sample, approximately 96% were seen once. The CDR3 has 14 amino acids. The germline gives CDR1 SQVTM, CDR2 ANQGSEA. V lost 1 base and J lost 2, with 9 bases in between. The sequencing here drew on peripheral blood, taken after pregnancy. The chain couples TRBV29-1 to TRBJ2-1, with D unclear. The receptor was derived from a female donor with multiple sclerosis, enrolled in a pregnancy study. The CDR3 nucleotides are TGCAGCGTTGAAGCAGGTCCTACCTACAATGAGCAGTTCTTC. This gives the protein CSVEAGPTYNEQFF.